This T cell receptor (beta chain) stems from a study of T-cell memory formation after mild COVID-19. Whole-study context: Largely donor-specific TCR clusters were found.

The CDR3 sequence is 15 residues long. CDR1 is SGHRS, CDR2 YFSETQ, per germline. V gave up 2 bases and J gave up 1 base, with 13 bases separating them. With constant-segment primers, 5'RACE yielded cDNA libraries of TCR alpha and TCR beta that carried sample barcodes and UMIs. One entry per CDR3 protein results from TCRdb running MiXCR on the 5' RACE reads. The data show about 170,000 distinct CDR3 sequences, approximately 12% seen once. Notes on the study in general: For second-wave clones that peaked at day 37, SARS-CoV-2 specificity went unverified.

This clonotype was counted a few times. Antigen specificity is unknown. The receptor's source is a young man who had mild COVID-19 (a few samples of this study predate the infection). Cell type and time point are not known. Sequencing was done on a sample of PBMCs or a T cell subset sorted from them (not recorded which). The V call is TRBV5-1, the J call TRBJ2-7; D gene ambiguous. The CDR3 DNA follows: TGCGCCAGCAGCTTCGGTGGGTCAGAATCCTACGAGCAGTACGTC. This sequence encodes CASSFGGSESYEQYV.